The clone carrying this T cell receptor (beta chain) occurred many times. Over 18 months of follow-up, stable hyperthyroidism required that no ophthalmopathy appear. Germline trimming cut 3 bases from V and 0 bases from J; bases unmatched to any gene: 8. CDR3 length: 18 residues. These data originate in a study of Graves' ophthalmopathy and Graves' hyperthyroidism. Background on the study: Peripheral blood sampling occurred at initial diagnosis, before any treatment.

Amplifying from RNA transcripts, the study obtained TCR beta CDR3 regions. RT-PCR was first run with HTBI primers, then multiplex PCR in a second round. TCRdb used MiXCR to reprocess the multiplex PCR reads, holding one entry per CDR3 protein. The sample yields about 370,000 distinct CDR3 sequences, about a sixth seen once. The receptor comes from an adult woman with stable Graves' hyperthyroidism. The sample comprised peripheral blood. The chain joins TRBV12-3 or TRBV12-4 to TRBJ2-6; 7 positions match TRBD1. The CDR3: CASSFGTAYGSGANVLTF. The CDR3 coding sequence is TGTGCCAGCAGTTTTGGGACAGCCTACGGCTCTGGGGCCAACGTCCTGACTTTC.